The clone carrying this T cell receptor (beta chain) was seen at least ten times. The data belong to a study of T cells in Graves' hyperthyroidism and ophthalmopathy. This CDR3 region has 15 residues. V lost 1 base and J lost 4; bases outside the gene matches: 5. Germline CDR1 and CDR2: SNHLY and FYNNEI. What was amplified from RNA transcripts were TCR beta CDR3 regions. With the HTBI primer set, the TCR CDR3 went through a first round of RT-PCR. TCRdb reanalysed the multiplex PCR reads using MiXCR and keeps one entry per CDR3 protein. The table has about 290,000 distinct CDR3 sequences, approximately 15% seen once.

The chain employs TRBV2 and TRBJ2-5, with 8 positions matching TRBD2. The clonotype was recovered from a woman aged 40 to 49 with Graves' hyperthyroidism. The sequencing input was blood. The CDR3 sequence is CASSEGPLAGETQYF. As DNA, the CDR3 is TGTGCCAGCAGTGAAGGTCCGCTAGCGGGAGAGACCCAGTACTTC.